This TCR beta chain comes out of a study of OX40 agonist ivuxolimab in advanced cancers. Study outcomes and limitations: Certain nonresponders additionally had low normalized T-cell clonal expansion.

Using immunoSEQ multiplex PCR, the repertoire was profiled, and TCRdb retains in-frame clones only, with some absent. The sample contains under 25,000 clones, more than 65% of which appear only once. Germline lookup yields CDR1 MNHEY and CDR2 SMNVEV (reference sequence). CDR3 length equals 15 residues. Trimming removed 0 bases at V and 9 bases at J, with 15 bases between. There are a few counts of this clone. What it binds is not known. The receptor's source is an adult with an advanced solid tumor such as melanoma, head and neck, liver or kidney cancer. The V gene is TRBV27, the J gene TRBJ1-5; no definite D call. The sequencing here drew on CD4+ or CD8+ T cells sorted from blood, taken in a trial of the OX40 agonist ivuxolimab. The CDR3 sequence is CASSLSAGGIWPQHF. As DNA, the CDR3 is TGTGCCAGCAGTTTATCGGCGGGAGGGATTTGGCCCCAGCATTTT.